This T cell receptor (beta chain) stems from a study of shared T cell receptors in the human thymus. Only in-frame clones appear in the TCRdb table, and some are missing; sequencing was by immunoSEQ multiplex PCR. The sample carries more than 550,000 clones, 70% to 90% recorded once. This clone has a handful of counts. The V and J ends lost 4 bases and 0 bases respectively, with 12 bases between them. Germline-derived CDR1 and CDR2 are LGHNA and YSLEER. The CDR3 spans 16 residues. The same specimen was also included in a second study, on human thymus T cells. That work adds: During corrective heart surgery, resections were taken, and the thymus tissue came from them.

The clonotype originates from a boy younger than two with a congenital heart defect. Sequences were obtained from thymocytes. The genes are TRBV4-3 and TRBJ1-4; D not resolved. The CDR3 region has the DNA TGCGCCAGCAGCCCGCAAAAAGGAGCAACTAATGAAAAACTGTTTTTT. Protein: CASSPQKGATNEKLFF.